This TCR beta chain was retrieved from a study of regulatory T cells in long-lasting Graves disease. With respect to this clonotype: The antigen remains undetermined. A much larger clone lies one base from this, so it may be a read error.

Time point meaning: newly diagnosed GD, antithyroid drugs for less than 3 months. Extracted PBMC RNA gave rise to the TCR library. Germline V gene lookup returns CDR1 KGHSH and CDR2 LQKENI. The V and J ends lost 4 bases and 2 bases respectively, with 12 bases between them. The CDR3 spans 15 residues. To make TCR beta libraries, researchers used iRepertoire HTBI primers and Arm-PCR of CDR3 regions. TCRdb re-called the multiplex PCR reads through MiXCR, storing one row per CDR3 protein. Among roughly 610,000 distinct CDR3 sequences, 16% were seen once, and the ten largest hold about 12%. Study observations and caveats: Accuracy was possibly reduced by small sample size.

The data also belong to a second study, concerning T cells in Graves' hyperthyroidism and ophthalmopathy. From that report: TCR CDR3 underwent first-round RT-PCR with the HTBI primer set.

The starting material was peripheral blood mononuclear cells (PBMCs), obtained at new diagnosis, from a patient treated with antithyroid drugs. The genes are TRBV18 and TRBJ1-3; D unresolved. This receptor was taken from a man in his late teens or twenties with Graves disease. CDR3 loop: CASSLEMATGNTIYF. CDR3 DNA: TGTGCCAGCTCACTGGAGATGGCCACTGGAAACACCATATATTTT.